The 23 T cell receptor beta chains below come from one sample, sequenced in a study of Graves' ophthalmopathy and Graves' hyperthyroidism (dated by TCRdb to the late 2010s). The sequencer was an Illumina HiSeq 2000. TCR beta CDR3 regions were amplified from RNA transcripts for repertoire sequencing. A first-round RT-PCR used HTBI primers with the Qiagen OneStep RT-PCR kit, followed by a second-round multiplex PCR, size selection and purification. Starting from the raw public reads, TCRdb applied fastp trimming at Q25, assembled clones with MiXCR and retained in-frame beta chains. When rows share a CDR3 protein, they turn into one entry using the most common DNA and genes. This sample is represented by approximately 1.2 million distinct CDR3 sequences; less than 45% of them were singletons. The ten top clones hold 11% of the sample. The sample taken for sequencing was peripheral blood or thyroid tissue (not recorded which). The receptors derive from an adult man with Graves' hyperthyroidism.

The chain uses TRBV20-1 and TRBJ2-1; TRBD2 matches at 10 bases. V shed 1 base and J 8 bases; nucleotides not matched to a gene: 5. The CDR3 has 14 residues. CDR1 is DFQATT and CDR2 is SNEGSKA in the germline V gene (reference sequence). The CDR3, as DNA: TGCAGTGCTAGAGGCCTAGCGGGAGCAGATGAGCAGTTCTTC. Translation: CSARGLAGADEQFF.

The V call is TRBV5-6, the J call TRBJ1-6, with 8 bases identical to TRBD1. Germline CDR1 is SGHDT and CDR2 is YYEEEE. Trimming removed 2 bases from V and 4 bases from J; junction bases left unmatched: 8. The CDR3 loop spans 17 amino acids. The CDR3 is CASSFLGQVSYNSPLHF. CDR3 coding DNA: TGTGCCAGCAGCTTCCTGGGACAGGTCTCTTATAATTCACCCCTCCACTTT.

The genes are TRBV7-2 and TRBJ2-7; D gene unclear. The germline V gene encodes CDR1 SGHTA and CDR2 FQGNSA. This CDR3 has 14 amino acids. The germline V and J ends were trimmed by 7 bases and 7 bases, with 20 bases remaining between them. The CDR3 loop reads CASTLGYPTVEQYF. The DNA for the CDR3 is TGTGCCAGCACCTTGGGGTACCCCACCGTGGAGCAGTACTTC.

The rearrangement joins TRBV7-9 to TRBJ1-1; D is undetermined. Germline CDR1 is SEHNR and CDR2 is FQNEAQ (reference sequence). The CDR3 spans 14 residues. The V and J ends lost 1 base and 6 bases respectively, with 12 bases between them. CDR3 in amino acids: CASSLGLAIPEAFF. As DNA, the CDR3 is TGTGCCAGCAGCTTAGGTTTGGCTATCCCTGAAGCTTTCTTT.

This chain uses TRBV28 with TRBJ1-5, with 7 bases matching TRBD1. V shed 7 bases, J shed 11 bases, and the junction held 14 bases outside the gene matches. The germline gives CDR1 MDHEN, CDR2 SYDVKM. The CDR3 runs 14 residues. The CDR3 sequence is CASKQGGGQETQHF. The CDR3 DNA follows: TGTGCCAGCAAGCAGGGAGGGGGCCAAGAGACCCAGCATTTT.

This clonotype was observed a handful of times. At one end, the junction sequence differs from germline, possibly due to a read error. The CDR3: CAISEFTGGTEAFF. CDR3 bases: TGTGCCATCAGTGAGTTTACAGGGGGCACTGAGGCTTTCTTT. The chain links TRBV10-3 to TRBJ1-1, with 9 nucleotides matching TRBD1. This CDR3 has 14 residues. Per the germline V gene, CDR1 is ENHRY and CDR2 is SYGVKD.

Comment on this clonotype: A much larger clone lies a single base off, so this may be a read error. The J gene is TRBJ2-2, the V gene TRBV12-3 or TRBV12-4, with TRBD1 matching over 10 bases. This CDR3 spans 16 amino acids. CDR3 nucleotides: TGTGCCAGCAGTTTGGGACAGGGGCGCTTTACCGGGGGGCTGTTTTTT. Its protein is CASSLGQGRFTGGLFF.

This clonotype was counted ten times or more. This chain uses TRBV25-1 with TRBJ2-5; 7 bases agree with TRBD1. Germline V lookup: CDR1 MGHDK, CDR2 SYGVNS. The CDR3 runs 16 residues. The J segment lost 1 base and the V segment lost 3 bases, leaving 8 bases of the junction unmatched. CDR3 bases: TGTGCCAGCAGTGAGCGACAGGGCCTTGGCCAAGAGACCCAGTACTTC. It encodes CASSERQGLGQETQYF.

CDR3 residues: CASRHRTGADETQYF. The CDR3 DNA reads as TGTGCCAGCAGACACAGGACAGGAGCAGACGAGACCCAGTACTTC. The gene calls are TRBV7-2 and TRBJ2-5, with 7 bases lining up with TRBD1. After removal of 6 bases from V and 5 bases from J, the junction contained 12 bases not matched to a gene. The CDR3 contains 15 residues. Germline V gene lookup returns CDR1 SGHTA and CDR2 FQGNSA.

V is TRBV19 and J is TRBJ2-6; a possible D gene is TRBD2 (6 bases). Germline V gives CDR1 LNHDA, CDR2 SQIVND (reference sequence). Trimming took off 3 bases at V and 10 bases at J, with 7 bases between the two ends. The CDR3 is made up of 12 amino acids. This chain's CDR3 is CASSIGGNVLTF. The CDR3 nucleotides are TGTGCCAGTAGTATCGGGGGTAACGTCCTGACTTTC.

This clonotype was detected only a few times. This chain uses TRBV28 with TRBJ2-5, with D hard to call. This CDR3 is 13 amino acids long. Germline-derived CDR1 and CDR2 are MDHEN and SYDVKM. Trimming pared 5 bases from V and 4 bases from J, leaving 11 bases between. The CDR3 DNA sequence: TGTGCCAGCAGTGGAACGGTTACAGAGACCCAGTACTTC. The encoded protein is CASSGTVTETQYF.

This clonotype showed up just a few times. This rearrangement joins TRBV2 to TRBJ1-2; TRBD1 matches 8 bases. Germline values: CDR1 SNHLY, CDR2 FYNNEI. The CDR3 extends over 14 amino acids. With 8 bases clipped from V and 8 bases from J, the junction kept 13 bases outside the gene matches. CDR3 in DNA: TGTGCCAGCGTTGAAGGGCAGGGGGCGATGGGCTACACCTTC. This translates into CASVEGQGAMGYTF.

This clonotype came up many times. The genes are TRBV2 and TRBJ1-2; the D is unclear. The CDR3 contains 16 residues. Trimming left V 2 bases short and J 5 bases short, with 18 bases between. Germline loops: CDR1 SNHLY, CDR2 FYNNEI. Here the CDR3 DNA reads TGTGCCAGCAGTGAATTAGGGTCCATGGCACGATATGGCTACACCTTC. This translates into CASSELGSMARYGYTF.

The rearrangement joins TRBV10-3 to TRBJ2-7, with D tentatively TRBD1 (6 bases). Germline V lookup: CDR1 ENHRY, CDR2 SYGVKD. The CDR3 has 12 residues. The ends were cut back, 4 bases at V and 3 bases at J, with 7 bases in the middle. CDR3 loop: CAISVDSYEQYF. The DNA of the CDR3 is TGTGCCATCAGTGTGGACAGCTACGAGCAGTACTTC.

The rearrangement uses TRBV5-1 and TRBJ2-6; 9 nucleotides agree with TRBD1. J lost 0 bases, V lost 4 bases, and 8 bases had no gene match. The CDR3 is 18 residues long. Germline V gene sequence: CDR1 SGHRS, CDR2 YFSETQ. The CDR3 DNA reads TGCGCCAGCAGCCCTCGACAGGGGGAGGGCTCTGGGGCCAACGTCCTGACTTTC. Its protein is CASSPRQGEGSGANVLTF.

At least ten counts were recorded for this clonotype. J is TRBJ2-7 and V is TRBV7-2; a weak D match, TRBD1 (6 bases). The CDR3 runs 15 residues. CDR1 and CDR2 from the germline V gene are SGHTA and FQGNSA. V was cut by 5 bases and J by 0 bases, with 14 bases left in between. CDR3: CASSHRDTSSYEQYF. The CDR3 DNA reads TGTGCCAGCAGCCACCGGGACACCTCCTCCTACGAGCAGTACTTC. The whole variable domain, remainder taken from reference TRBV7-2 and TRBJ2-7, is GAGVSQSPSNKVTEKGKDVELRCDPISGHTALYWYRQSLGQGLEFLIYFQGNSAPDKSGLPSDRFSAERTGGSVSTLTIQRTQQEDSAVYLCASSHRDTSSYEQYFGPGTRLTVT.

This clonotype was seen just once. V usage is TRBV29-1 and J usage is TRBJ1-4; unclear D gene. The CDR3 contains 14 residues. Germline-derived CDR1 and CDR2 are SQVTM and ANQGSEA. V dropped 5 bases and J dropped 5 bases, with 15 bases sitting between them. The CDR3 is CSVISLGGNEKLFF. DNA for the CDR3: TGCAGCGTTATCAGCCTGGGAGGAAATGAAAAACTGTTTTTT.

The table lists this clonotype with a few counts. The chain uses TRBV13 and TRBJ1-6; no definite D call. Trimming stripped 5 bases from V and 8 bases from J, with 10 bases between. Germline V gene sequence: CDR1 PRHDT, CDR2 FYEKMQ (reference sequence). The CDR3 runs 13 residues. For the CDR3, the DNA is TGTGCCAGCAGCCCCATCACAGATTCACCCCTCCACTTT. This sequence encodes CASSPITDSPLHF.

Many counts were recorded for this clonotype. The V call is TRBV2, the J call TRBJ2-6; weak D call: TRBD2 (5 bases). Trimming removed 3 bases at V and 1 base at J, with 10 bases between. Germline CDR1 and CDR2: SNHLY and FYNNEI. The CDR3 has 16 amino acids. CDR3 region: CASSDRGKSGANVLTF. As DNA, the CDR3 is TGTGCCAGCAGTGATCGGGGAAAATCTGGGGCCAACGTCCTGACTTTC.

V and J are TRBV5-1 and TRBJ1-1; D is perhaps TRBD1 (6 bases). The germline V gene encodes CDR1 SGHRS and CDR2 YFSETQ. The CDR3 is 14 amino acids. Trimming shortened V by 7 bases and J by 1 base, and 14 bases separated the two germline ends. The CDR3 DNA reads as TGCGCCAGCGAAGAAACAGGGAAGAACACTGAAGCTTTCTTT. This encodes CASEETGKNTEAFF.

For this clonotype: A much larger clone lies a single base off, so this may be a read error. V gene TRBV7-9 combines with J gene TRBJ2-5, with D tentatively TRBD1 (6 bases). The germline CDR1 and CDR2 sequences are SEHNR and FQNEAQ (reference sequence). The V end lost 5 bases, the J end lost 7 bases, and 29 bases lay between the germline ends. The CDR3 has 18 amino acids. CDR3 nucleotide sequence: TGTGCCAGCAGCCCAGGGACACCAAATACTAGGTTTCGGGGGACCCAGTACTTC. Protein: CASSPGTPNTRFRGTQYF.

This clonotype was seen at least ten times. J is TRBJ2-2 and V is TRBV19; D remains ambiguous. The CDR3 totals 15 residues. Germline CDR1 is LNHDA and CDR2 is SQIVND (reference sequence). Trimming removed 3 bases at V and 1 base at J, with 9 bases between. The CDR3 nucleotides read TGTGCCAGTAGTATCGGCTGGGGGAACACCGGGGAGCTGTTTTTT. Its protein is CASSIGWGNTGELFF. The full variable domain, rest sourced from reference TRBV19 and TRBJ2-2, is DGGITQSPKYLFRKEGQNVTLSCEQNLNHDAMYWYRQDPGQGLRLIYYSQIVNDFQKGDIAEGYSVSREKKESFPLTVTSAQKNPTAFYLCASSIGWGNTGELFFGEGSRLTVL.

This clonotype was recorded a few times. The gene calls are TRBV20-1 and TRBJ1-5; no reliable D call. Looked up from germline, CDR1 is DFQATT and CDR2 is SNEGSKA (reference sequence). There are 17 residues in the CDR3. The V gene lost 3 bases and the J gene lost 2 bases, with 20 bases spanning the gap. The CDR3 spells CSARVGWSGLGNQPQHF. DNA of the CDR3: TGCAGTGCTAGGGTGGGGTGGTCCGGCCTTGGCAATCAGCCCCAGCATTTT.